A selection of T cell receptor beta chains follows, all from one sample in a study of shared clonotypes between healthy human individuals. The method was immunoSEQ multiplex PCR; TCRdb's version includes in-frame clones alone and lacks a portion of them. The sample lists about 1.1 million clones, approximately 78% occurring once. Sequenced material: memory CD4+ T cells from PBMCs. These receptors were collected from a man aged 18 to 30 in good health. Some clones in this sample may be carry-over from other donors' samples. The CDR3 runs from the conserved cysteine through the conserved F or W. The order of the fields is clone size, J gene, D gene, V gene, CDR3 DNA, CDR3 protein. D genes are given only for firm matches. Clone size is not always given. Where it is, it says once, few, many or a class for expanded clones.

-,TRBJ2-3,-,TRBV5-1,TGCGCCAGCAGCTTGGCTCAGGGGACTAGCACAGATACGCAGTATTTT,CASSLAQGTSTDTQYF
once,TRBJ2-4,-,TRBV9,TGTGCCAGCAGCGAGAGGCTCCGAGGAGACATTCAGTACTTC,CASSERLRGDIQYF
-,TRBJ2-1,-,TRBV6-1,TGTGCCAGCAGCAAGAGGGGATACAATGAGCAGTTCTTC,CASSKRGYNEQFF
-,TRBJ2-7,TRBD1,TRBV5-1,TGCGCCAGCAGCCTGGGACAGGGCAACTACGAGCAGTACTTC,CASSLGQGNYEQYF
-,TRBJ2-1,TRBD1,TRBV4-3,TGCGCCAGCAGCCAAGACGTGGCGGACAGGGCAGGCTACAATGAGCAGTTCTTC,CASSQDVADRAGYNEQFF
-,TRBJ1-3,-,TRBV9,TGTGCCAGCAGCGTAGACCTCCGGGCAGGGCTAGGCAACACCATATATTTT,CASSVDLRAGLGNTIYF
-,TRBJ2-1,TRBD2,TRBV4-2,TGTGCCAGCAGCCAAGAGGGGACTAGCGGGAGTCATGAGCAGTTCTTC,CASSQEGTSGSHEQFF
-,TRBJ2-3,-,TRBV5-1,TGCGCCAGCAGCCCCGGGGGTAGCAATTCAGATACGCAGTATTTT,CASSPGGSNSDTQYF
-,TRBJ2-3,-,TRBV9,TGTGCCAGCAGCGTAAGTGTCACAGATACGCAGTATTTT,CASSVSVTDTQYF
-,TRBJ2-7,TRBD1,TRBV2,TGTGCCAGCAGTTCGGACAGGGTCTACGAGCAGTACTTC,CASSSDRVYEQYF
-,TRBJ2-5,-,TRBV23-1,TGCGCCAGCAGTCAAACCCCTAGGAAGAGGGAGACCCAGTACTTC,CASSQTPRKRETQYF
-,TRBJ2-1,-,TRBV4-1,TGCGCCAGCAGCCAAGGTAGCGGAGGGAGCTCCTACAATGAGCAGTTCTTC,CASSQGSGGSSYNEQFF
few,TRBJ2-7,TRBD2,TRBV7-3,TGTGCCAGCAGCTTAATTAGCGGACTAGCGTGGTCCTACGAGCAGTACTTC,CASSLISGLAWSYEQYF
-,TRBJ1-5,-,TRBV29-1,TGCAGCGCCAACCGGACTGGGAGGGTACGGAATCAGCCCCAGCATTTT,CSANRTGRVRNQPQHF
-,TRBJ2-2,TRBD2,TRBV7-3,TGTGCCAGCAGCTTAAATGCGGGAGGTGGCACCGGGGAGCTGTTTTTT,CASSLNAGGGTGELFF